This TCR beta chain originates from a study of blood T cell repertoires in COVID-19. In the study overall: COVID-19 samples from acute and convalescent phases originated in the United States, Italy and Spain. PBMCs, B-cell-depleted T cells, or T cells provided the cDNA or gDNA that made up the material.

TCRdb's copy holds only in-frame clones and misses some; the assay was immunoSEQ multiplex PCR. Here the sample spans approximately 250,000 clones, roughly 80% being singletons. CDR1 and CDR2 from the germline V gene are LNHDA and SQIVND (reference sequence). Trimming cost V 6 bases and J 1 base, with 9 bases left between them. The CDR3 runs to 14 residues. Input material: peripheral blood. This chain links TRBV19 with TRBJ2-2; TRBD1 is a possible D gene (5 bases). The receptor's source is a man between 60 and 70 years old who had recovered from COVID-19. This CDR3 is CASRKTGNTGELFF. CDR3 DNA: TGTGCCAGTAGGAAAACAGGGAACACCGGGGAGCTGTTTTTT.